The clone carrying this TCR beta chain appeared a few times. What it recognizes is unknown. The repertoire was sequenced with immunoSEQ multiplex PCR; TCRdb's copy has only in-frame clones and lacks some. The sample includes several thousand clones, around 69% of them seen just once. This sample is part of a study of CD8 T cell repertoires and HIV-1 epitope variants. Whole-study context: Each of Twenty-five Gag and Nef epitope peptides stimulated a separate culture.

The germline gives CDR1 LNHDA, CDR2 SQIVND (reference sequence). The V and J ends lost 5 bases and 5 bases, in that order; junction bases with no gene match: 9. The CDR3 runs 15 residues. The V gene is TRBV19, the J gene TRBJ2-5; 9 bases line up with TRBD1. This sequence was found in a male donor with HIV. Material: cultured CD8+ T cells derived from PBMCs. The CDR3 DNA follows: TGTGCCAGTAGTCAACAGGGGGCGGTTCGGGAGACCCAGTACTTC. As protein: CASSQQGAVRETQYF. Looking up the rest from reference TRBV19 and TRBJ2-5 gives the full variable domain: DGGITQSPKYLFRKEGQNVTLSCEQNLNHDAMYWYRQDPGQGLRLIYYSQIVNDFQKGDIAEGYSVSREKKESFPLTVTSAQKNPTAFYLCASSQQGAVRETQYFGPGTRLLVL.